This TCR beta chain was found in a study of T cells in Graves' hyperthyroidism and ophthalmopathy. Study-wide background: Any treatment followed the collection of peripheral blood at initial diagnosis.

Fresh peripheral blood, about 9.6 ml, yielded the PBMCs. The J segment lost 5 bases and the V segment lost 6 bases, leaving 9 bases of the junction unmatched. The CDR3 covers 14 residues. This clonotype was recorded many times. Amplified TCR beta CDR3 regions derived from RNA transcripts. HTBI primers were employed in a first-round RT-PCR of the TCR CDR3. TCRdb processed the multiplex PCR reads anew with MiXCR; each CDR3 protein has one entry. The profile shows 480,000 or so distinct CDR3 sequences, roughly an eighth of them singletons. V gene TRBV12-3 or TRBV12-4 combines with J gene TRBJ1-2, with 7 bases lining up with TRBD1. This clonotype was obtained from a woman aged 18-29 years with Graves' hyperthyroidism. Input material: blood. The CDR3 DNA follows: TGTGCCAGCAGGACCACAGGGGCGGAGTATGGCTACACCTTC. Translating gives CASRTTGAEYGYTF.